The 2 T cell receptor beta chains below all came from one sample that was sequenced in a study of radiotherapy plus CTLA-4 blockade in lung cancer. Profiling relied on immunoSEQ multiplex PCR, and the TCRdb table lists in-frame clones only, not all of them. The top ten clones hold 2.5% to 4% of a sample with about 48,000 clones, 75% to 85% of them seen once. Sequences were derived from peripheral blood, sampled from a patient treated with radiotherapy plus ipilimumab. These receptors all stem from a human donor with non-small cell lung cancer who had stable disease on radiotherapy plus ipilimumab.

The chain has TRBV29-1 and TRBJ1-1; tentative D call: TRBD1 (5 bases). Germline CDR1 and CDR2: SQVTM and ANQGSEA. This CDR3 region has 13 residues. Trimming left V 3 bases short and J 1 base short, with 9 bases between. CDR3 loop: CSVDNRRNTEAFF. The CDR3 DNA follows: TGCAGCGTTGACAACAGGAGGAACACTGAAGCTTTCTTT.

The chain links TRBV19 to TRBJ1-1, with 8 bases matching TRBD1. V shed 5 bases and J 3 bases; nucleotides not matched to a gene: 11. This CDR3 has 16 amino acids. Germline values: CDR1 LNHDA, CDR2 SQIVND (reference sequence). The CDR3 DNA reads as TGTGCCAGTAGTCAAATCCAGGGGGCGAGTGACACTGAAGCTTTCTTT. This gives the protein CASSQIQGASDTEAFF.